These T cell receptor beta chains were read from a single sample in a study of identical twins. TCRdb ran MiXCR on the 5' RACE reads and lists one entry per CDR3 protein. Among about 500,000 distinct CDR3 sequences listed, roughly an eighth were seen once. These data also formed part of another study, on yellow fever vaccine responses in identical twins.

Specimen: CD4+ T cells sorted from blood. The receptor source for this set is a woman aged 18-29 years in good health. Both conserved end residues are part of each CDR3. A D gene is named only where the DNA matches it firmly. Clone size, where shown, is once, few, many, or a class for clones that have expanded.

clone size: NA
V gene: TRBV20-1
D gene: TRBD2
CDR3 length: 15
J gene: TRBJ2-5
CDR3 DNA: TGCAGTGCTAGAGTAGGACTAGCGGGAGTTGGGACCCAGTACTTC
CDR3 protein: CSARVGLAGVGTQYF

clone size: NA
V gene: TRBV7-2
D gene: NA
CDR3 length: 14
J gene: TRBJ2-5
CDR3 DNA: TGTGCCAGCAGCTCCCTCCTAGTTCAAGAGACCCAGTACTTC
CDR3 protein: CASSSLLVQETQYF

clone size: few
V gene: TRBV5-1
D gene: TRBD1
CDR3 length: 17
J gene: TRBJ2-7
CDR3 DNA: TGCGCCAGCAGCTTGGACCCCGGGACAGGGGGCCTCTACGAGCAGTACTTC
CDR3 protein: CASSLDPGTGGLYEQYF

clone size: few
V gene: TRBV11-2
D gene: TRBD2
CDR3 length: 19
J gene: TRBJ2-7
CDR3 DNA: TGTGCCAGCAGCTTGGGACTAGCGGGGGGGCCAATCATCCCCTACGAGCAGTACTTC
CDR3 protein: CASSLGLAGGPIIPYEQYF

clone size: NA
V gene: TRBV7-9
D gene: NA
CDR3 length: 14
J gene: TRBJ2-7
CDR3 DNA: TGTGCCAGCAGCTCGTCACAGGGAAGCTACGAGCAGTACTTC
CDR3 protein: CASSSSQGSYEQYF

clone size: few
V gene: TRBV7-2
D gene: NA
CDR3 length: 16
J gene: TRBJ1-5
CDR3 DNA: TGTGCCAGCAGCCAGTCCGGGCTTCAAAGAGGCCAGCCCCAGCATTTT
CDR3 protein: CASSQSGLQRGQPQHF

clone size: NA
V gene: TRBV20-1
D gene: NA
CDR3 length: 17
J gene: TRBJ2-2
CDR3 DNA: TGCAGTGCTAGGAGGGCGGGCGGGGCCCCGGACACCGGGGAGCTGTTTTTT
CDR3 protein: CSARRAGGAPDTGELFF

clone size: few
V gene: TRBV5-1
D gene: TRBD1
CDR3 length: 14
J gene: TRBJ1-1
CDR3 DNA: TGCGCCAGCAGCTCCCAGGGGGCAGGCACTGAAGCTTTCTTT
CDR3 protein: CASSSQGAGTEAFF

clone size: NA
V gene: TRBV6-1
D gene: NA
CDR3 length: 12
J gene: TRBJ2-2
CDR3 DNA: TGTGCCAGCACCAGGGTATTCGGGGAGCTGTTTTTT
CDR3 protein: CASTRVFGELFF

clone size: few
V gene: TRBV7-2
D gene: TRBD1
CDR3 length: 14
J gene: TRBJ2-5
CDR3 DNA: TGTGCCAGCAGCCAGGGGGTGTACCAAGAGACCCAGTACTTC
CDR3 protein: CASSQGVYQETQYF

clone size: NA
V gene: TRBV25-1
D gene: TRBD2
CDR3 length: 16
J gene: TRBJ2-3
CDR3 DNA: TGTGCCAGCAGTAGGTTTATCGGGAGGGGCACAGATACGCAGTATTTT
CDR3 protein: CASSRFIGRGTDTQYF

clone size: NA
V gene: TRBV5-1
D gene: TRBD1
CDR3 length: 17
J gene: TRBJ2-2
CDR3 DNA: TGCGCCAGCAGCTTTACCCCGACAGGGGCCCAGGTCGGGGAGCTGTTTTTT
CDR3 protein: CASSFTPTGAQVGELFF

clone size: many
V gene: TRBV12-3/TRBV12-4
D gene: NA
CDR3 length: 16
J gene: TRBJ2-4
CDR3 DNA: TGTGCCAGCAGTTTTCGTGGCAGGGCGGAGGGAAACATTCAGTACTTC
CDR3 protein: CASSFRGRAEGNIQYF

clone size: NA
V gene: TRBV5-1
D gene: NA
CDR3 length: 16
J gene: TRBJ2-2
CDR3 DNA: TGCGCCAGCAGCTTGGCGTCCGGTTGGCGGACCGGGGAGCTGTTTTTT
CDR3 protein: CASSLASGWRTGELFF

clone size: NA
V gene: TRBV2
D gene: NA
CDR3 length: 13
J gene: TRBJ1-1
CDR3 DNA: TGTGCCAGCAGTGCCTGGAGGAACACTGAAGCTTTCTTT
CDR3 protein: CASSAWRNTEAFF

clone size: NA
V gene: TRBV14
D gene: NA
CDR3 length: 13
J gene: TRBJ2-2
CDR3 DNA: TGTGCCAGCCACGCCCCGGGTACCGGGGAGCTGTTTTTT
CDR3 protein: CASHAPGTGELFF

clone size: few
V gene: TRBV20-1
D gene: TRBD2
CDR3 length: 14
J gene: TRBJ2-3
CDR3 DNA: TGCAGTGCTAGGCTGCTAGCGGCCACAGATACGCAGTATTTT
CDR3 protein: CSARLLAATDTQYF

clone size: many
V gene: TRBV5-1
D gene: NA
CDR3 length: 16
J gene: TRBJ2-1
CDR3 DNA: TGCGCCAGCAGCTTCTTAAGCGGGCTATCGAACAATGAGCAGTTCTTC
CDR3 protein: CASSFLSGLSNNEQFF

clone size: few
V gene: TRBV12-3/TRBV12-4
D gene: NA
CDR3 length: 15
J gene: TRBJ1-5
CDR3 DNA: TGTGCCAGCAGTTTTAACGACGGCGACAATCAGCCCCAGCATTTT
CDR3 protein: CASSFNDGDNQPQHF

clone size: many
V gene: TRBV12-3/TRBV12-4
D gene: TRBD2
CDR3 length: 14
J gene: TRBJ2-7
CDR3 DNA: TGTGCCAGCAGTCAGACTAGCGGGATCTACGAGCAGTACTTC
CDR3 protein: CASSQTSGIYEQYF

clone size: many
V gene: TRBV18
D gene: NA
CDR3 length: 14
J gene: TRBJ2-1
CDR3 DNA: TGTGCCAGCTCAGACCGTTCTAGAAACAATGAGCAGTTCTTC
CDR3 protein: CASSDRSRNNEQFF